The clone carrying this TCR beta chain came up many times. As for time point: persistent/refractory GD, antithyroid drugs over 5 years with positive TRAb. Making the TCR library involved RNA that had been extracted from PBMCs. Patients met American Thyroid Association criteria for Graves' disease. From an endocrinology department in Xi'an, China, came the patients. Nine milliliters of peripheral blood were drawn into EDTA tubes. The data originate from a study of regulatory T cells in long-lasting Graves disease. Arm-PCR of CDR3 regions and iRepertoire HTBI primers were the basis on which TCR beta libraries were built. TCRdb analysed the multiplex PCR reads with MiXCR anew, one entry per CDR3 protein. The sample yields about 470,000 distinct CDR3 sequences, about 20% seen once. The germline CDR1 and CDR2 sequences are MDHEN and SYDVKM. V gave up 5 bases and J gave up 3 bases, with 22 bases separating them. The CDR3 runs to 17 residues.

The specimen was peripheral blood mononuclear cells (PBMCs), collected when the disease was refractory, from a patient treated with antithyroid drugs. This clonotype was sampled from a female donor with Graves disease. The chain uses TRBV28 and TRBJ1-2; D is perhaps TRBD1 (6 bases). Written as DNA, the CDR3 is TGTGCCAGCAGTAACCAGGGGTGGGACGGATTCCACTATGGCTACACCTTC. It translates to CASSNQGWDGFHYGYTF.